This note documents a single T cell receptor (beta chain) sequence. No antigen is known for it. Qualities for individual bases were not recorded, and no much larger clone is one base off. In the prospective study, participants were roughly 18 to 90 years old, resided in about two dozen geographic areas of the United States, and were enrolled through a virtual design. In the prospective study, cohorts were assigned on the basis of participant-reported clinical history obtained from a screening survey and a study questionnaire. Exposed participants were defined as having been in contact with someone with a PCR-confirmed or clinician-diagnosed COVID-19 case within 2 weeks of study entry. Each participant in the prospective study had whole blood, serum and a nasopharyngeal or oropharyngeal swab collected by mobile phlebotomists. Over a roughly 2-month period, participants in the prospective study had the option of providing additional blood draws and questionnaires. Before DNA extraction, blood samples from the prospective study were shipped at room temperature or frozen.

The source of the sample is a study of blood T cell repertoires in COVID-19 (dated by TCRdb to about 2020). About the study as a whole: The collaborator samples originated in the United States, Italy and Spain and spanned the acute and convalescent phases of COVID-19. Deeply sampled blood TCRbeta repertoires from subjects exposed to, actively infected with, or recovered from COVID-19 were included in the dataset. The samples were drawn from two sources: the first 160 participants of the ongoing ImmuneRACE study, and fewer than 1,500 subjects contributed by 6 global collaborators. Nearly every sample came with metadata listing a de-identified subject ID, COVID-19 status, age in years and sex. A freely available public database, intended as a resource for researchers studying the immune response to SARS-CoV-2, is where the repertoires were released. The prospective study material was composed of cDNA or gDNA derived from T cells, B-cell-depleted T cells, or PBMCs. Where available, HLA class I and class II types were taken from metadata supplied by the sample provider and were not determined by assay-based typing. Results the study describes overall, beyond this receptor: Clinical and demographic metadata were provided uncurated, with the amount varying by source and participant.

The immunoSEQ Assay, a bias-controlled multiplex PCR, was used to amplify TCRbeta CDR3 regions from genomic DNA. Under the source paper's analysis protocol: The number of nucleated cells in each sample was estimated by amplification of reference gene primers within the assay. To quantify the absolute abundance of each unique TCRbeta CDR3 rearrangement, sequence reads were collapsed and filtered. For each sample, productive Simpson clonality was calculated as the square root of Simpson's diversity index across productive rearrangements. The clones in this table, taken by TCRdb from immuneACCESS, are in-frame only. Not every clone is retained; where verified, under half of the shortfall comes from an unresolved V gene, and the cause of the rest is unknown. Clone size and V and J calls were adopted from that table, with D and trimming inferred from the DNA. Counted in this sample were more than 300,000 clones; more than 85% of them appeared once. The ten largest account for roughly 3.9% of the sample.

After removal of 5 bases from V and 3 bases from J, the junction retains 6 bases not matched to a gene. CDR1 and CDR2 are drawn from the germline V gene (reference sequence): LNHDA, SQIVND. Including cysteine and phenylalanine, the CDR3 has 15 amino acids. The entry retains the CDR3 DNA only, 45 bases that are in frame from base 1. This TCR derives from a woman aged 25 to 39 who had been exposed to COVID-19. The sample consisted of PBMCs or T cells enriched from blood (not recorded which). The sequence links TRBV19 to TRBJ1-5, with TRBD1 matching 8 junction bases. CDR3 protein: CASSVWDRFNQPQHF. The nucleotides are TGTGCCAGTAGTGTTTGGGACAGGTTCAATCAGCCCCAGCATTTT.